The rows below give T cell receptor beta chains drawn from one sample of a study of blood T cells in healthy people across ages. TCRdb recomputed calls from the 5' RACE reads with MiXCR, one row per CDR3 protein. Of 780,000 or so distinct CDR3 sequences in the sample, 25% were seen once. The sample was also linked to a second study, of T cells of mothers and their children.

Input material: blood. These receptors all stem from a boy aged 5-17 years in good health. Each CDR3 is given with its conserved first and last residue. A D gene is named only where the DNA matches it firmly. Clone size is given for some rows only: seen once, a few or many times, or a class if the clone is expanded.

d_gene,v_gene,j_gene,abundance,CDR3aa,CDR3nt
.,TRBV27,TRBJ2-3,few,CASSLEGWGDTQYF,TGTGCCAGCAGTTTAGAGGGGTGGGGAGATACGCAGTATTTT
TRBD1,TRBV29-1,TRBJ1-5,.,CSISDRGAQPQHF,TGCAGCATATCGGACAGGGGAGCCCAGCCGCAGCATTTT
.,TRBV7-9,TRBJ2-6,few,CASSLVLGGANVLTF,TGTGCCAGCAGCTTAGTGCTAGGTGGGGCCAACGTCCTGACTTTC
TRBD1,TRBV5-1,TRBJ1-1,.,CASSGGQMNTEAFF,TGCGCCAGCAGCGGGGGACAGATGAACACTGAAGCTTTCTTT
TRBD2,TRBV29-1,TRBJ2-1,few,CSVEELAGVNEQFF,TGCAGCGTTGAGGAACTAGCGGGAGTCAATGAGCAGTTCTTC
.,TRBV29-1,TRBJ2-2,few,CSVPQGTGELFF,TGCAGCGTACCACAGGGCACCGGGGAGCTGTTTTTT
TRBD1,TRBV5-1,TRBJ1-4,.,CASSLWMTGAANEKLFF,TGCGCCAGCAGCTTGTGGATGACAGGGGCAGCTAATGAAAAACTGTTTTTT
.,TRBV4-3,TRBJ1-1,many,CASSQDRVNTEAFF,TGTGCCAGCAGCCAAGACAGAGTGAACACTGAAGCTTTCTTT
.,TRBV10-3,TRBJ2-3,few,CAISESLGTSTNTQYF,TGTGCCATCAGTGAGTCTTTAGGCACCTCCACAAATACGCAGTATTTT
.,TRBV4-3,TRBJ2-1,.,CASGPGPDSYNEQFF,TGCGCCAGCGGGCCGGGCCCCGACTCCTACAATGAGCAGTTCTTC
.,TRBV28,TRBJ2-7,few,CASSLRGSRLYEQYF,TGTGCCAGCAGTTTAAGGGGGAGCCGTTTGTACGAGCAGTACTTC
.,TRBV12-3/TRBV12-4,TRBJ1-4,.,CASSSREGSTNEKLFF,TGTGCCAGCAGTTCTCGGGAGGGTTCGACTAATGAAAAACTGTTTTTT
TRBD2,TRBV4-3,TRBJ2-1,.,CASSPTSGSRSYNEQFF,TGCGCCAGCAGCCCCACTAGCGGGTCCCGCTCCTACAATGAGCAGTTCTTC
.,TRBV14,TRBJ2-1,few,CASSQKRQEKYNEQFF,TGTGCCAGCAGCCAAAAGCGACAGGAGAAATACAATGAGCAGTTCTTC
.,TRBV12-3/TRBV12-4,TRBJ1-1,few,CASSFSGVNTEAFF,TGTGCCAGCAGTTTCTCAGGGGTGAACACTGAAGCTTTCTTT
.,TRBV4-3,TRBJ1-6,.,CASSRVQGDNSPLHF,TGCGCCAGCAGCCGAGTACAGGGTGATAATTCACCCCTCCACTTT
TRBD1,TRBV6-6,TRBJ1-6,.,CASSYSGGQGDSPLHF,TGTGCCAGCAGTTACTCGGGGGGACAGGGCGATTCACCCCTCCACTTT
.,TRBV14,TRBJ2-3,.,CASSQARVFTDTQYF,TGTGCCAGCAGCCAAGCCCGGGTTTTCACAGATACGCAGTATTTT
.,TRBV6-4,TRBJ1-2,.,CASSDDGGLGYTF,TGTGCCAGCAGTGACGATGGGGGTTTGGGCTACACCTTC
TRBD2,TRBV29-1,TRBJ2-5,.,CSIGGGAGRARETQYF,TGCAGCATTGGTGGCGGAGCAGGGAGGGCGAGGGAGACCCAGTACTTC
.,TRBV6-2/TRBV6-3,TRBJ2-3,.,CASSYGPNTQYF,TGTGCCAGCAGTTACGGACCCAATACGCAGTATTTT
.,TRBV29-1,TRBJ2-5,.,CSVGQHQETQYF,TGCAGCGTTGGACAGCACCAAGAGACCCAGTACTTC
.,TRBV6-4,TRBJ2-3,many,CASSDSGVDTQYF,TGTGCCAGCAGTGACTCAGGGGTGGATACGCAGTATTTT
.,TRBV7-2,TRBJ1-1,many,CASSQTVNTEAFF,TGTGCCAGCAGCCAGACTGTCAACACTGAAGCTTTCTTT
TRBD1,TRBV7-3,TRBJ1-4,.,CASRYETGEEEKLFF,TGTGCCAGCAGATACGAGACAGGGGAGGAGGAAAAACTGTTTTTT
TRBD1,TRBV30,TRBJ1-1,.,CAWSLQGGTEAFF,TGTGCCTGGAGCCTACAGGGGGGCACTGAAGCTTTCTTT
TRBD1,TRBV5-1,TRBJ2-3,.,CASSWDRAISGTDTQYF,TGCGCCAGCAGCTGGGACAGGGCTATCTCTGGGACAGATACGCAGTATTTT
.,TRBV6-5,TRBJ2-1,few,CASSYPGAVEQFF,TGTGCCAGCAGTTACCCAGGGGCGGTTGAGCAGTTCTTC
TRBD1,TRBV12-3/TRBV12-4,TRBJ1-1,.,CASSHRDRGRRFEAFF,TGTGCCAGCAGTCACCGGGACAGGGGGCGCAGGTTTGAAGCTTTCTTT
TRBD2,TRBV28,TRBJ2-5,.,CASRVDEVGGGASETQYF,TGTGCCAGCAGGGTGGACGAGGTGGGCGGGGGGGCCTCGGAGACCCAGTACTTC
.,TRBV29-1,TRBJ2-1,few,CSIMPGLHSYNEQFF,TGCAGCATCATGCCGGGACTTCACTCCTACAATGAGCAGTTCTTC
.,TRBV10-3,TRBJ1-5,.,CAISEGANGQPQHF,TGTGCCATCAGTGAGGGGGCGAACGGACAGCCCCAGCATTTT
TRBD1,TRBV19,TRBJ1-1,.,CASIDRVRTEAFF,TGTGCCAGTATAGACAGGGTAAGGACTGAAGCTTTCTTT
.,TRBV29-1,TRBJ2-5,.,CSVVTDRAVQGTQYF,TGCAGCGTTGTAACCGACAGAGCCGTTCAAGGGACCCAGTACTTC
TRBD2,TRBV7-2,TRBJ2-1,.,CASSPLSSGRAFYNEQFF,TGTGCCAGCAGCCCCCTTTCTAGCGGGAGGGCCTTCTACAATGAGCAGTTCTTC
TRBD1,TRBV20-1,TRBJ2-7,.,CSALQGLTPYEQYF,TGCAGTGCTTTACAGGGGCTTACGCCCTACGAGCAGTACTTC
TRBD2,TRBV10-3,TRBJ2-5,many,CAISASSGGAETQYF,TGTGCCATCAGTGCATCTAGCGGGGGGGCGGAGACCCAGTACTTC